The 11 T cell receptor beta chains reported below all come from one sample, sequenced in a study of neurological immune-mediated disorders. TCRdb re-called the 5' RACE reads with MiXCR, one entry per CDR3 protein. The sample contains 55,000 to 60,000 distinct CDR3 sequences, under 4.5% of which appear only once. The material sequenced was PBMCs. These receptors all come from a woman aged 30 to 39 with multiple sclerosis.

This clonotype was counted many times. This chain links TRBV5-1 with TRBJ1-1; TRBD1 matches 10 bases. Germline CDR1 reads SGHRS; CDR2 reads YFSETQ. The CDR3 spans 15 residues. The junction had 9 bases not matched to a gene; V was cut back by 5 bases and J by 5 bases. CDR3 in amino acids: CASSSIGTGETEAFF. The CDR3 bases are TGCGCCAGCAGTTCCATCGGGACAGGGGAAACTGAAGCTTTCTTT.

This clonotype has a count of ten or more. The CDR3 spells CASSLARGSGVYNEQFF. Here the CDR3 DNA reads TGCGCCAGCAGCTTGGCCAGGGGAAGCGGGGTCTACAATGAGCAGTTCTTC. The chain carries TRBV5-1 and TRBJ2-1; maybe TRBD2 (7 bases). Germline CDR1 and CDR2: SGHRS and YFSETQ. Trimming pared 0 bases from V and 3 bases from J, leaving 16 bases between. The CDR3 runs to 17 residues. The complete variable domain, with remaining parts taken from reference TRBV5-1 and TRBJ2-1, reads KAGVTQTPRYLIKTRGQQVTLSCSPISGHRSVSWYQQTPGQGLQFLFEYFSETQRNKGNFPGRFSGRQFSNSRSEMNVSTLELGDSALYLCASSLARGSGVYNEQFFGPGTRLTVL.

This clonotype was seen ten or more times. The CDR3 here is CASKNSRQMNTEAFF. CDR3 sequence (DNA): TGTGCCAGCAAAAACTCTCGACAGATGAACACTGAAGCTTTCTTT. The V gene is TRBV6-2 or TRBV6-3, the J gene TRBJ1-1; TRBD1 might be the D (5 bases). Germline assignment: CDR1 MNHEY and CDR2 SVGEGT. The CDR3 extends over 15 amino acids. The V end was cut by 7 bases, the J end by 0 bases, with 15 bases between.

The V call is TRBV29-1, the J call TRBJ2-7, with D tentatively TRBD1 (6 bases). Germline values: CDR1 SQVTM, CDR2 ANQGSEA. With 6 bases removed from V and 4 bases from J, the gap between germline ends came to 16 bases. The CDR3 is made up of 13 amino acids. The chain's CDR3 is CSVKPGHGYEQYF. The DNA for the CDR3 is TGCAGCGTCAAACCGGGACACGGGTACGAGCAGTACTTC.

This rearrangement joins TRBV5-1 to TRBJ2-3; D remains unclear. Trimming removed 4 bases at V and 1 base at J, with 7 bases between. This CDR3 is 13 amino acids long. Germline CDR1 is SGHRS and CDR2 is YFSETQ. CDR3 residues: CASSRTGTDTQYF. The CDR3 DNA follows: TGCGCCAGCAGCCGTACAGGCACAGATACGCAGTATTTT.

This clonotype was picked up many times. V and J are TRBV11-2 and TRBJ2-7, with D unresolved. The CDR3 is 14 residues long. CDR1 is SGHAT and CDR2 is FQNNGV in the germline V gene. V was cut by 2 bases and J by 3 bases, with 11 bases left in between. The chain's CDR3 is CASSLQAADYEQYF. CDR3 DNA: TGTGCCAGCAGCTTACAGGCAGCCGACTACGAGCAGTACTTC.

This clonotype was seen ten or more times. The genes are TRBV11-2 and TRBJ2-7; D is undetermined. The V gene lost 4 bases and the J gene lost 4 bases, with 14 bases spanning the gap. CDR3 length: 14 residues. Germline assignment: CDR1 SGHAT and CDR2 FQNNGV. The CDR3 here is CASSSSKRPYEQYF. CDR3 bases: TGTGCCAGCAGCTCCAGCAAACGACCATACGAGCAGTACTTC.

This clonotype was observed at least ten times. The chain carries TRBV5-1 and TRBJ2-2; TRBD1 is a possible D gene (5 bases). V gave up 4 bases and J gave up 2 bases, with 18 bases separating them. The CDR3 totals 17 residues. Germline CDR1 SGHRS, CDR2 YFSETQ. CDR3 in amino acids: CASSRTVRAINTGELFF. The DNA for the CDR3 is TGCGCCAGCAGCCGCACGGTCAGGGCCATTAACACCGGGGAGCTGTTTTTT. The full variable domain, completed using reference TRBV5-1 and TRBJ2-2, is KAGVTQTPRYLIKTRGQQVTLSCSPISGHRSVSWYQQTPGQGLQFLFEYFSETQRNKGNFPGRFSGRQFSNSRSEMNVSTLELGDSALYLCASSRTVRAINTGELFFGEGSRLTVL.

In its sample, this clonotype was seen a few times. Here the CDR3 reads CASRRQGAVNEQFF. CDR3 sequence (DNA): TGTGCCAGCAGACGCCAGGGGGCGGTCAATGAGCAGTTCTTC. The rearrangement uses TRBV6-6 and TRBJ2-1, with 8 bases aligning to TRBD1. Germline V gene sequence: CDR1 MNHNY, CDR2 SVGAGI (reference sequence). This CDR3 has 14 amino acids. J lost 6 bases, V lost 6 bases, and 7 bases had no gene match.

The V gene is TRBV14, the J gene TRBJ1-2, with D hard to call. The germline V gene has CDR1 SGHDN and CDR2 FVKESK. Trimming left V 5 bases short and J 11 bases short, with 15 bases between. The CDR3 is 12 residues long. Here the CDR3 reads CASSFGPTFYTF. CDR3 bases: TGTGCCAGCAGCTTCGGACCCACATTTTACACCTTC.

There are many counts of this clonotype. The chain combines TRBV20-1 with TRBJ1-3; no definite D call. In germline, CDR1 is DFQATT, CDR2 SNEGSKA (reference sequence). V was cut by 1 base and J by 8 bases, with 18 bases left in between. The CDR3 covers 15 residues. In DNA form, the CDR3 reads TGCAGTGCTAGAGGATACGGGGTCCTCGGGGACACCATATATTTT. This gives the protein CSARGYGVLGDTIYF.